The entry below gives a single T cell receptor beta chain sequence along with its context. What this receptor recognizes is not known. At one end the junction does not follow the germline gene, possibly because of a read error. These data belong to a study of beta chain features in type 1 diabetes (dated by TCRdb to the late 2010s). For the study in its entirety: Mean age, gender distribution, total cell number and subset yield were not different between patients and healthy donors. Regulatory and stem cell-like memory subsets were obtained from only 8 patients and roughly 8 healthy donors, while naive and central memory subsets were obtained from all 30 or so donors. The study compared TCRB repertoires of sorted circulating CD4+ T cell subsets between recently diagnosed type 1 diabetes patients and matched healthy donors. A total of approximately 100 million sorted cells were examined across all samples, and the number of cells per subset was strongly correlated with RNA yield.

Study-wide findings and limitations: Naive, central memory and regulatory TCRB repertoires appeared more similar among patients than among healthy donors. At VDJ recombination sites, patients with type 1 diabetes made fewer insertions and deleted more nucleotides, a pattern implying thymic rearrangement abnormalities. Sequencing cDNA rather than genomic DNA could over-represent highly expressing activated cells, although activation and CD3 levels did not differ between groups. HLA sub-analyses involved small numbers of individuals, so any influence of HLA type on TCRB rearrangement remained unresolved. Type 1 diabetes patients showed a moderate but significant shortening of TCRB CDR3 length in all four CD4+ subsets. Shorter templates might have been favored by PCR, but patient and control samples were amplified and corrected together, so both groups would have been affected equally by any skew.

All of the isolated RNA was reverse transcribed with the High Capacity cDNA Reverse Transcription Kit, so expressed TCRB transcripts were sequenced. Naive, central memory and regulatory T cell samples underwent deep immunoSEQ sequencing, averaging about 3.57 million total reads per sample. After sorted cells were lysed in RLT buffer, RNA was extracted with DNase-treated RNeasy Micro or Mini kits, with the choice depending on cell number. Each cell subset was processed on its own to prevent cross-contamination, while patient and healthy donor samples were processed together. TCRB sequences were amplified from cDNA with the immunoSEQ multiplex PCR, producing 87-bp fragments spanning the CDR3 region. Amplicons were sequenced on the Illumina HiSeq platform. As for the authors' bioinformatics: Synthetic template baselines were used to correct PCR bias computationally, reads within Hamming distance 2 were collapsed together, and singletons that could not be merged were discarded. By aligning reads against IMGT, V, D and J genes, CDR3 length, and insertions or deletions at six rearrangement sites were assigned. Within each subset, clonotype counts were normalized to the number of sorted cells before true diversity and Gini coefficients were calculated with the tcR R package. The overlap coefficient, calculated on TCRB nucleotide sequences, was used to measure repertoire sharing. TCRdb provides this immuneACCESS table in a form limited to in-frame rearrangements. Some clones are lacking; in checked studies, under half of them reflect an unresolved V gene, and why the rest are absent is not known. That table supplies the V and J calls and clone size; D and trimming were determined from the DNA. A total of nearly 350,000 clones appear in this sample, roughly 8% of them only once. Around 0.44% of the sample lies in the top ten.

CDR1 and CDR2 are drawn from the germline V gene (reference sequence): MNHEY, SMNVEV. The CDR3 runs 15 residues from the cysteine to the phenylalanine. The kept DNA is CDR3 alone, 45 bases in frame from the first base. From each donor, a single peripheral blood sample of about 120 mL on average was drawn into heparinised tubes. A BD FACSAria II and a panel including CD45RO, CCR7, CD25, CD127, CD95 and CD27 were used to sort naive, central memory, regulatory and stem cell-like memory CD4+ T cells. All sorted populations exceeded 98% purity. PBMCs were isolated immediately by Lymphoprep density gradient centrifugation and stained directly without culture. To minimize batch effects, samples were stained and sorted in pairs, one healthy donor with one patient per experiment.

Sequenced input: central memory CD4+ T cells from blood. The receptor chain draws on TRBV27 and TRBJ1-5; a tentative D match to TRBD1 spans 6 bases. The source is a woman aged 18 to 35 in good health. The CDR3 region: CASSLRGQTDQPRHF. The DNA sequence reads TGTGCCAGCAGTTTGCGCGGACAGACCGATCAGCCCCGGCATTTT.